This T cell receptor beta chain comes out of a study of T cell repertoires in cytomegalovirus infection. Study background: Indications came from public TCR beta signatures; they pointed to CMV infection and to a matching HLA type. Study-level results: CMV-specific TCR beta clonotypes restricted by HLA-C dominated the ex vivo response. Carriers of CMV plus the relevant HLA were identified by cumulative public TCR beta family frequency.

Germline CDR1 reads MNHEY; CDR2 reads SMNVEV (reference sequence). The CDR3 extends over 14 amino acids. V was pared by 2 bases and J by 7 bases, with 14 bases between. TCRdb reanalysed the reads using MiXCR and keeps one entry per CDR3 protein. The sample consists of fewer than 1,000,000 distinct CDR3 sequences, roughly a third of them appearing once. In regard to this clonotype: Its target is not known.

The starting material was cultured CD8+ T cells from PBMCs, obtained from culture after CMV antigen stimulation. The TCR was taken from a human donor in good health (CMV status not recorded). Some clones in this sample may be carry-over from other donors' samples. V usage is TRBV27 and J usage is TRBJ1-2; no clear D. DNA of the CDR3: TGTGCCAGCAGTTTAAAGGCACCGTATGGTGGCTACACCTTC. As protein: CASSLKAPYGGYTF.